The clone carrying this TCR beta chain is a singleton in its sample. This sample is part of a study of blood T cell repertoires in COVID-19. Study overall: Donors in the United States, Italy and Spain gave samples during acute or convalescent COVID-19.

There are 11 residues in the CDR3. Trimming cost V 3 bases and J 5 bases, with 8 bases left between them. Germline V lookup: CDR1 DFQATT, CDR2 SNEGSKA (reference sequence). Repertoires were generated with immunoSEQ multiplex PCR, while TCRdb's copy carries only in-frame clones and drops some. The repertoire includes around 140,000 clones, approximately 87% of them detected once, and roughly 12% sits in the top ten. Recovered status applied to Cohort 3 donors who had two consecutive negative PCRs. It also applied to those with clearance or with symptom resolution. Sequencing used PBMCs or T cells enriched from blood (not recorded which). The source is a man in his sixties who had recovered from COVID-19. V gene TRBV20-1 combines with J gene TRBJ2-7; no clear D. The CDR3 DNA follows: TGCAGTGCTAGGGCTCTCGACGAGCAGTACTTC. This codes for CSARALDEQYF.